A selection of T cell receptor beta chains follows, all from one sample in a study of regulatory T cells in long-lasting Graves disease. TCRdb used MiXCR to reprocess the multiplex PCR reads, holding one entry per CDR3 protein. The data show some 370,000 distinct CDR3 sequences, less than 25% seen once. Sequenced here: peripheral blood mononuclear cells (PBMCs), sampled when the disease was refractory, from a patient treated with antithyroid drugs. Source of these receptors: a female donor with Graves disease. The CDR3 runs from the conserved cysteine through the conserved F or W. The D gene is left open where the match is weak. Clone size, where shown, is once, few, many, or a class for clones that have expanded.

cdr3_nt: TGTGCCAGCAGTACTGCCGCGGGTGTCGATGGCTACACCTTC
cdr3_aa: CASSTAAGVDGYTF
clone_size: -
d_call: -
j_call: TRBJ1-2
v_call: TRBV6-1

cdr3_nt: TGTGCCAGCAGTTCCCCCCTCTCAGGGGGGAGCGGGGAGCTGTTTTTT
cdr3_aa: CASSSPLSGGSGELFF
clone_size: -
d_call: -
j_call: TRBJ2-2
v_call: TRBV6-2/TRBV6-3

cdr3_nt: TGTGCCAGCAGTTTAGCAAGTGTTAGCGGGAGCGTGGCCGTTGCGCAGAAGACCCAGTACTTC
cdr3_aa: CASSLASVSGSVAVAQKTQYF
clone_size: many
d_call: TRBD2
j_call: TRBJ2-5
v_call: TRBV28

cdr3_nt: TGCAGCGTTGAAGTTTTGGGAACCAGGGAGCTGTTTTTT
cdr3_aa: CSVEVLGTRELFF
clone_size: -
d_call: -
j_call: TRBJ2-2
v_call: TRBV29-1

cdr3_nt: TGTGCCAGCAGTGTTGCGGGGTCTGGGACCCAGTACTTC
cdr3_aa: CASSVAGSGTQYF
clone_size: many
d_call: -
j_call: TRBJ2-5
v_call: TRBV2

cdr3_nt: TGTGCCAGCAGCCTCGGACTGGAAGACCACGTCCTGACTTTC
cdr3_aa: CASSLGLEDHVLTF
clone_size: -
d_call: -
j_call: TRBJ2-6
v_call: TRBV7-2

cdr3_nt: TGTGCCAGCAGCACAACCGGGACTAGCGGGAGTTACGAGCAGTACTTC
cdr3_aa: CASSTTGTSGSYEQYF
clone_size: many
d_call: TRBD2
j_call: TRBJ2-7
v_call: TRBV7-2

cdr3_nt: TGCAGCGTTGGCCCCGGAGGATACGAGCAGTACTTC
cdr3_aa: CSVGPGGYEQYF
clone_size: -
d_call: -
j_call: TRBJ2-7
v_call: TRBV29-1

cdr3_nt: TGTGCCAGCAGCTTAGAAGTGACTAGCGGTCCCTACGAGCAGTACTTC
cdr3_aa: CASSLEVTSGPYEQYF
clone_size: many
d_call: TRBD2
j_call: TRBJ2-7
v_call: TRBV7-2

cdr3_nt: TGTGCCAGCTCACAAACGGACAGCTCTTTCAGCTATGGCTACACCTTC
cdr3_aa: CASSQTDSSFSYGYTF
clone_size: -
d_call: -
j_call: TRBJ1-2
v_call: TRBV18

cdr3_nt: TGTGCCAGCAGCTTGAATGTGGGGGCCCAGGACGAGCAGTACTTC
cdr3_aa: CASSLNVGAQDEQYF
clone_size: many
d_call: -
j_call: TRBJ2-7
v_call: TRBV5-6

cdr3_nt: TGTGCCAGCAACCGAGCGGGGTTGAACACCGGGGAGCTGTTTTTT
cdr3_aa: CASNRAGLNTGELFF
clone_size: few
d_call: TRBD2
j_call: TRBJ2-2
v_call: TRBV13

cdr3_nt: TGTGCCAGCTCACCCCTGGACAGGGCAAACGAGCAGTACTTC
cdr3_aa: CASSPLDRANEQYF
clone_size: few
d_call: TRBD1
j_call: TRBJ2-7
v_call: TRBV18

cdr3_nt: TGCGCCAGCAGCACATCTCCGGCAGGGGCTGTCTACGAGCAGTACTTC
cdr3_aa: CASSTSPAGAVYEQYF
clone_size: few
d_call: -
j_call: TRBJ2-7
v_call: TRBV4-3

cdr3_nt: TGTGCCAGCAGAACAGGGGTTTACGAGCAGTACTTC
cdr3_aa: CASRTGVYEQYF
clone_size: many
d_call: TRBD1
j_call: TRBJ2-7
v_call: TRBV2

cdr3_nt: TGTGCCAGCAGCCACCAACTCGGATTTAGATCGAACACCGGGGAGCTGTTTTTT
cdr3_aa: CASSHQLGFRSNTGELFF
clone_size: -
d_call: -
j_call: TRBJ2-2
v_call: TRBV28

cdr3_nt: TGTGCCAGCAGTTCCCTCCTAGCGGGAGTGTCAGATACGCAGTATTTT
cdr3_aa: CASSSLLAGVSDTQYF
clone_size: few
d_call: TRBD2
j_call: TRBJ2-3
v_call: TRBV27

cdr3_nt: TGTGCCACCCACCCCGGATATCAGCCCCAGCATTTT
cdr3_aa: CATHPGYQPQHF
clone_size: few
d_call: -
j_call: TRBJ1-5
v_call: TRBV28

cdr3_nt: TGTGCCAGCAGCCGGACAGGGGTCGGGTACGAGCAGTACTTC
cdr3_aa: CASSRTGVGYEQYF
clone_size: few
d_call: TRBD1
j_call: TRBJ2-7
v_call: TRBV7-6

cdr3_nt: TGCGCCAGCAGCTCTCCTAGCGGGAGTTGGACCGGGGAGCTGTTTTTT
cdr3_aa: CASSSPSGSWTGELFF
clone_size: few
d_call: TRBD2
j_call: TRBJ2-2
v_call: TRBV5-1

cdr3_nt: TGTGCCAGCAGCTTTGGGAACCACTGGAAAAACATTCAGTACTTC
cdr3_aa: CASSFGNHWKNIQYF
clone_size: few
d_call: -
j_call: TRBJ2-4
v_call: TRBV7-3

cdr3_nt: TGCGCCAGCAGTGACAGGGGCGACTATGGCTACACCTTC
cdr3_aa: CASSDRGDYGYTF
clone_size: many
d_call: -
j_call: TRBJ1-2
v_call: TRBV10-2

cdr3_nt: TGTGCCAGCAGTGAGGCAGGGGCAGGGGGCTACACCTTC
cdr3_aa: CASSEAGAGGYTF
clone_size: -
d_call: -
j_call: TRBJ1-2
v_call: TRBV25-1

cdr3_nt: TGTGCCAGCAGTTTTTTGGGACTAGCCCAAGAGACCCAGTACTTC
cdr3_aa: CASSFLGLAQETQYF
clone_size: many
d_call: TRBD2
j_call: TRBJ2-5
v_call: TRBV28

cdr3_nt: TGTGCCAGCAGCTTAGGTAGCGGGATTTCATACACCGGGGAGCTGTTTTTT
cdr3_aa: CASSLGSGISYTGELFF
clone_size: -
d_call: TRBD2
j_call: TRBJ2-2
v_call: TRBV7-2

cdr3_nt: TGTGCCAGCAGCGCCCCGGGGCAGCTCTATGGCTACACCTTC
cdr3_aa: CASSAPGQLYGYTF
clone_size: -
d_call: -
j_call: TRBJ1-2
v_call: TRBV9

cdr3_nt: TGTGCCAGCAGCCCTGGGCTAGGGGGCTACGAGCAGTACTTC
cdr3_aa: CASSPGLGGYEQYF
clone_size: many
d_call: -
j_call: TRBJ2-7
v_call: TRBV28

cdr3_nt: TGTGCCAGCAGCCCCTCGGGCTTCACCCTCCACTTT
cdr3_aa: CASSPSGFTLHF
clone_size: -
d_call: -
j_call: TRBJ1-6
v_call: TRBV12-3/TRBV12-4

cdr3_nt: TGTGCCAGCAGCTTACAGATGAACACTGAAGCTTTCTTT
cdr3_aa: CASSLQMNTEAFF
clone_size: many
d_call: -
j_call: TRBJ1-1
v_call: TRBV7-2

cdr3_nt: TGTGCCAGCAGCCAAACGGACCTCGTAGATACGCAGTATTTT
cdr3_aa: CASSQTDLVDTQYF
clone_size: few
d_call: -
j_call: TRBJ2-3
v_call: TRBV11-2

cdr3_nt: TGTGCCAGCAGCTCCCAGTTTGGGGTTGGCTACACCTTC
cdr3_aa: CASSSQFGVGYTF
clone_size: few
d_call: -
j_call: TRBJ1-2
v_call: TRBV7-9

cdr3_nt: TGTGCCAGCAGCGTAGATCCCCTAGCGGGAGTCTCTGGGACCCAGTACTTC
cdr3_aa: CASSVDPLAGVSGTQYF
clone_size: few
d_call: TRBD2
j_call: TRBJ2-5
v_call: TRBV9

cdr3_nt: TGTGCCTGGAGCGCAAAAGAGACCCAGTACTTC
cdr3_aa: CAWSAKETQYF
clone_size: many
d_call: -
j_call: TRBJ2-5
v_call: TRBV30

cdr3_nt: TGTGCCAGCGGACGACAATCCTACGAGCAGTACTTC
cdr3_aa: CASGRQSYEQYF
clone_size: -
d_call: -
j_call: TRBJ2-7
v_call: TRBV27

cdr3_nt: TGTGCCAGCAGCTCCTCTAGCGGTACGGAGACCCAGTACTTC
cdr3_aa: CASSSSSGTETQYF
clone_size: -
d_call: TRBD2
j_call: TRBJ2-5
v_call: TRBV13

cdr3_nt: TGTGCCAGCAGAACAGGGGTAGCGAACACCATATATTTT
cdr3_aa: CASRTGVANTIYF
clone_size: -
d_call: TRBD1
j_call: TRBJ1-3
v_call: TRBV6-1

cdr3_nt: TGTGCCAGCAGCGGGGGGACAGGGATCAATCAGCCCCAGCATTTT
cdr3_aa: CASSGGTGINQPQHF
clone_size: many
d_call: TRBD1
j_call: TRBJ1-5
v_call: TRBV7-2

cdr3_nt: TGTGCCAGCAGCTTAGAGGGGCAGATACCAAAAAGCATTCAGTACTTC
cdr3_aa: CASSLEGQIPKSIQYF
clone_size: few
d_call: -
j_call: TRBJ2-4
v_call: TRBV7-8

cdr3_nt: TGCAGTGCTAGAGTCCCTGGCGGGACCCCCTACGAGCAGTACTTC
cdr3_aa: CSARVPGGTPYEQYF
clone_size: -
d_call: -
j_call: TRBJ2-7
v_call: TRBV20-1

cdr3_nt: TGTGCCAGCAGTGAAGCTGGTCCGGGACTAGCGGGAGCTCAGTACTTC
cdr3_aa: CASSEAGPGLAGAQYF
clone_size: many
d_call: TRBD2
j_call: TRBJ2-5
v_call: TRBV2

cdr3_nt: TGTGCCAGCAGTTCCTCACTCCCCGGGAGGGCAGGTTCGCTAGGTGGCTATGGCTACACCTTC
cdr3_aa: CASSSSLPGRAGSLGGYGYTF
clone_size: many
d_call: -
j_call: TRBJ1-2
v_call: TRBV6-2/TRBV6-3

cdr3_nt: TGTGCCAGCAGCTTAAGAGTAGGAAGCTCCTACAATGAGCAGTTCTTC
cdr3_aa: CASSLRVGSSYNEQFF
clone_size: -
d_call: -
j_call: TRBJ2-1
v_call: TRBV11-1

cdr3_nt: TGTGCCAGCAGCACCGGGACAGGGGGACAGCCCCAGCATTTT
cdr3_aa: CASSTGTGGQPQHF
clone_size: -
d_call: TRBD1
j_call: TRBJ1-5
v_call: TRBV7-6

cdr3_nt: TGCGCCAGCAGCTTGGGACAGTTCTCCTACGAGCAGTACTTC
cdr3_aa: CASSLGQFSYEQYF
clone_size: -
d_call: -
j_call: TRBJ2-7
v_call: TRBV5-1

cdr3_nt: TGTGCCAGCAGTTTAGGGGGGGAAACGGGCAATTCACCCCTCCACTTT
cdr3_aa: CASSLGGETGNSPLHF
clone_size: many
d_call: -
j_call: TRBJ1-6
v_call: TRBV28

cdr3_nt: TGCAGTGCTAGATTCAGGGTAGGCCAAGAGACCCAGTACTTC
cdr3_aa: CSARFRVGQETQYF
clone_size: many
d_call: -
j_call: TRBJ2-5
v_call: TRBV20-1

cdr3_nt: TGTGCCAGCAGTTATGGGACTTTGGATGGAAACACCATATATTTT
cdr3_aa: CASSYGTLDGNTIYF
clone_size: few
d_call: -
j_call: TRBJ1-3
v_call: TRBV6-2/TRBV6-3

cdr3_nt: TGTGCCAGCAGTGTTTCGGGACAGGGGTCCTCCGTGGAGCTGTTTTTT
cdr3_aa: CASSVSGQGSSVELFF
clone_size: many
d_call: TRBD1
j_call: TRBJ2-2
v_call: TRBV28

cdr3_nt: TGTGCCAGTGGAGGGGGACAGGGTGGAAACACCATATATTTT
cdr3_aa: CASGGGQGGNTIYF
clone_size: -
d_call: TRBD1
j_call: TRBJ1-3
v_call: TRBV19

cdr3_nt: TGTGCCAGCAGCTACCAGGTAATCTACGAGCAGTACTTC
cdr3_aa: CASSYQVIYEQYF
clone_size: many
d_call: -
j_call: TRBJ2-7
v_call: TRBV7-2

cdr3_nt: TGCAGTGCAGAAAGGGGGGACTATGGCTACACCTTC
cdr3_aa: CSAERGDYGYTF
clone_size: many
d_call: -
j_call: TRBJ1-2
v_call: TRBV20-1

cdr3_nt: TGTGCCAGCAGCTCTTTTGCGGGGGACACCTACGAGCAGTACTTC
cdr3_aa: CASSSFAGDTYEQYF
clone_size: few
d_call: -
j_call: TRBJ2-7
v_call: TRBV7-3

cdr3_nt: TGTGCCAGCAGCAGCACAGGGGGCGGGCAGCCCCAGCATTTT
cdr3_aa: CASSSTGGGQPQHF
clone_size: many
d_call: TRBD1
j_call: TRBJ1-5
v_call: TRBV7-2

cdr3_nt: TGTGCCAGCAGTCCCCTGAGTAGGCCTTCGAGCTCCTATAATTCACCCCTCCACTTT
cdr3_aa: CASSPLSRPSSSYNSPLHF
clone_size: -
d_call: -
j_call: TRBJ1-6
v_call: TRBV6-2/TRBV6-3

cdr3_nt: TGTGCCATTTCCGGGACAGGGGGACATAGCAATCAGCCCCAGCATTTT
cdr3_aa: CAISGTGGHSNQPQHF
clone_size: many
d_call: TRBD1
j_call: TRBJ1-5
v_call: TRBV28

cdr3_nt: TGTGCCAGCGGCCCCCGTTTGGACCCGGATGAAGCTTTCTTT
cdr3_aa: CASGPRLDPDEAFF
clone_size: many
d_call: -
j_call: TRBJ1-1
v_call: TRBV28

cdr3_nt: TGCGCCAGCAGCTTGAGACTAGCGGGAGGTGAGCAGTACTTC
cdr3_aa: CASSLRLAGGEQYF
clone_size: -
d_call: TRBD2
j_call: TRBJ2-7
v_call: TRBV5-1

cdr3_nt: TGTGCCAGCAGCCGCAGGGCGTTGCTCACACCGGGACTAGCGGGAGTGAGGTTCACCGGGGAGCTGTTTTTT
cdr3_aa: CASSRRALLTPGLAGVRFTGELFF
clone_size: -
d_call: TRBD2
j_call: TRBJ2-2
v_call: TRBV6-2/TRBV6-3